These 16 T cell receptor beta chains came from one sample sequenced in a study of OX40 agonist ivuxolimab in advanced cancers. Clones were sequenced by immunoSEQ multiplex PCR, and TCRdb holds only the in-frame ones, with some missing. The data contain 50,000 to 75,000 clones, approximately 90% of them seen just once; the ten biggest clones take up over 1%. The sequencing used CD4+ or CD8+ T cells sorted from blood, collected in a trial of the OX40 agonist ivuxolimab. The source of these receptors is an adult with an advanced solid tumor such as melanoma, head and neck, liver or kidney cancer.

V gene TRBV30 combines with J gene TRBJ2-2; D not resolved. V was trimmed by 1 base and J by 7 bases, leaving 10 bases between them. The CDR3 has 13 residues. Germline values: CDR1 GTSNPN, CDR2 SVGIG (reference sequence). CDR3 region: CAWSGNIVGELFF. Written as DNA, the CDR3 is TGTGCCTGGAGTGGTAACATTGTCGGGGAGCTGTTTTTT. The variable domain in full, with the rest retrieved from reference TRBV30 and TRBJ2-2, is SQTIHQWPATLVQPVGSPLSLECTVEGTSNPNLYWYRQAAGRGLQLLFYSVGIGQISSEVPQNLSASRPQDRQFILSSKKLLLSDSGFYLCAWSGNIVGELFFGEGSRLTVL.

J is TRBJ2-3 and V is TRBV10-3; 9 bases are shared with TRBD2. Unmatched junction bases numbered 14, after V lost 10 bases and J lost 3 bases. This CDR3 contains 16 residues. Germline values: CDR1 ENHRY, CDR2 SYGVKD. DNA of the CDR3: TGTGCCACTCAGCGCCTAGCGGGACCCATAACAGATACGCAGTATTTT. This codes for CATQRLAGPITDTQYF.

The rearrangement uses TRBV19 and TRBJ1-5; no firm D call. The CDR3 covers 14 residues. The germline CDR1 and CDR2 sequences are LNHDA and SQIVND (reference sequence). Trimming cost V 2 bases and J 5 bases, with 10 bases left between them. The CDR3: CASSIQQRDQPQHF. The CDR3 DNA reads as TGTGCCAGTAGTATACAACAGCGAGATCAGCCCCAGCATTTT.

The chain is built from TRBV18 and TRBJ2-1; 10 bases are shared with TRBD2. The germline V gene encodes CDR1 KGHSH and CDR2 LQKENI. Trimming removed 4 bases from V and 5 bases from J; junction bases left unmatched: 8. The CDR3 has 16 amino acids. The CDR3 DNA follows: TGTGCCAGCTCACTGTCCGGGACTAGCGTTAACAATGAGCAGTTCTTC. Translating gives CASSLSGTSVNNEQFF.

This clone occurred a few times. V usage is TRBV19 and J usage is TRBJ2-7; tentatively, D is TRBD1 or TRBD2 (6 bases each). CDR1 LNHDA and CDR2 SQIVND come from the germline V gene (reference sequence). V lost 3 bases and J lost 0, with 15 bases in between. The length of the CDR3 is 16 residues. In DNA form, the CDR3 reads TGTGCCAGTAGTATCACGCGGGACACATTCTCCTACGAGCAGTACTTC. Encoded protein: CASSITRDTFSYEQYF. The complete variable domain, with remaining parts taken from reference TRBV19 and TRBJ2-7, reads DGGITQSPKYLFRKEGQNVTLSCEQNLNHDAMYWYRQDPGQGLRLIYYSQIVNDFQKGDIAEGYSVSREKKESFPLTVTSAQKNPTAFYLCASSITRDTFSYEQYFGPGTRLTVT.

This sequence joins TRBV15 and TRBJ2-5; 9 nucleotides match TRBD2. Germline V CDR1 and CDR2: LNHNV, YYDKDF (reference sequence). V gave up 0 bases and J gave up 5 bases; unmatched junction bases: 7. The CDR3 is made up of 16 amino acids. The chain's CDR3 is CATSRDLAGAGETQYF. CDR3 bases: TGTGCCACCAGCAGAGACTTAGCGGGAGCCGGCGAGACCCAGTACTTC.

The chain recombines TRBV5-6 with TRBJ1-1; D might be TRBD1 (6 bases). The CDR3 covers 15 residues. V was cut by 3 bases and J by 0 bases, with 12 bases left in between. CDR1 and CDR2 (germline): SGHDT, YYEEEE. The CDR3 nucleotides are TGTGCCAGCAGCTGGACCGGGACAATGAACACTGAAGCTTTCTTT. Its translation is CASSWTGTMNTEAFF.

V and J are TRBV7-3 and TRBJ2-3; tentatively, D is TRBD2 (6 bases). The germline V and J ends were trimmed by 5 bases and 4 bases, with 16 bases remaining between them. This CDR3 comprises 15 residues. CDR1 and CDR2 (germline): SGHTA, FQGTGA. The DNA for the CDR3 is TGTGCCAGCAGCCTCAATGCCGGCGGGGCAGATACGCAGTATTTT. It encodes CASSLNAGGADTQYF. Full variable domain (missing parts from reference TRBV7-3 and TRBJ2-3): GAGVSQTPSNKVTEKGKYVELRCDPISGHTALYWYRQSLGQGPEFLIYFQGTGAADDSGLPNDRFFAVRPEGSVSTLKIQRTERGDSAVYLCASSLNAGGADTQYFGPGTRLTVL.

The table lists this clone with a few counts. This chain joins TRBV19 and TRBJ1-1; no reliable D call. The CDR3 contains 13 residues. Germline V CDR1 and CDR2: LNHDA, SQIVND (reference sequence). Trimming removed 9 bases at V and 1 base at J, with 12 bases between. The CDR3 is CASEPRENTEAFF. The CDR3 DNA follows: TGTGCCAGCGAACCAAGGGAGAACACTGAAGCTTTCTTT.

In DNA form, the CDR3 reads TGTGCCAGCAGTGCCGCCTGGACTAGCGGACACTCCTACGAGCAGTACTTC. Protein product: CASSAAWTSGHSYEQYF. The rearrangement joins TRBV6-4 to TRBJ2-7, with 10 bases matching TRBD2. This CDR3 spans 17 amino acids. The V segment lost 4 bases and the J segment 0 bases; nucleotides outside the gene matches: 9. The V gene's germline CDR1 is MRHNA and CDR2 SNTAGT.

V gene TRBV5-1 combines with J gene TRBJ2-5; D is unresolved. Germline V CDR1 and CDR2: SGHRS, YFSETQ. The CDR3 is made up of 12 amino acids. V was cut by 0 bases and J by 5 bases, with 5 bases left in between. Written as DNA, the CDR3 is TGCGCCAGCAGCTTGGATGTGGAGACCCAGTACTTC. Protein sequence: CASSLDVETQYF.

V and J are TRBV18 and TRBJ2-2; 11 bases line up with TRBD1. The CDR3 has 15 residues. V lost 3 bases, J lost 8 bases, and 5 bases stayed unmatched. Germline V gene lookup returns CDR1 KGHSH and CDR2 LQKENI. CDR3: CASSPGQGALGELFF. The CDR3, as DNA: TGTGCCAGCTCACCTGGACAGGGGGCGCTTGGGGAGCTGTTTTTT.

The rearrangement joins TRBV15 to TRBJ2-4; possibly TRBD1 or TRBD2 for D (5 bases each). Per germline, CDR1 LNHNV and CDR2 YYDKDF (reference sequence). The length of the CDR3 is 15 residues. Trimming left V 0 bases short and J 6 bases short, with 12 bases between. CDR3 protein: CATSRDEGRLNIQYF. The CDR3 DNA follows: TGTGCCACCAGCAGAGATGAGGGGAGATTAAACATTCAGTACTTC.

The chain joins TRBV28 to TRBJ2-5; 10 bases are shared with TRBD1. Germline V gene lookup returns CDR1 MDHEN and CDR2 SYDVKM. J lost 2 bases, V lost 6 bases, and 9 bases had no gene match. The CDR3 covers 16 residues. The CDR3 sequence is CASRTRDRGGQETQYF. CDR3 sequence (DNA): TGTGCCAGCAGGACCCGGGACAGGGGAGGTCAAGAGACCCAGTACTTC.

The chain uses TRBV15 and TRBJ2-7; 7 bases align to TRBD2. Trimming took 1 base from V and 1 from J; bases not matched to a gene: 4. The CDR3 runs 15 residues. In germline, CDR1 is LNHNV, CDR2 YYDKDF (reference sequence). CDR3 in amino acids: CATSRGSGFSYEQYF. CDR3 DNA sequence: TGTGCCACCAGCAGAGGTAGCGGGTTTTCCTACGAGCAGTACTTC. The full variable domain, its missing parts supplied by reference TRBV15 and TRBJ2-7, is DAMVIQNPRYQVTQFGKPVTLSCSQTLNHNVMYWYQQKSSQAPKLLFHYYDKDFNNEADTPDNFQSRRPNTSFCFLDIRSPGLGDTAMYLCATSRGSGFSYEQYFGPGTRLTVT.

This clone was detected once. The chain uses TRBV10-3 and TRBJ2-5; either TRBD1 or TRBD2 may supply D (5 bases each). There are 15 residues in the CDR3. V was trimmed by 6 bases and J by 4 bases, leaving 18 bases between them. The germline V gene has CDR1 ENHRY and CDR2 SYGVKD. For the CDR3, the DNA is TGTGCCATCAGGTGGGACGCCAGCCGCTTAGAGACCCAGTACTTC. This gives the protein CAIRWDASRLETQYF.